This passage covers 12 T cell receptor beta chains from one sample sequenced in a study of cytomegalovirus exposure and HLA in healthy donors. This PCR relied on a set of 60 Vbeta primers and 13 Jbeta primers. Sequencing was performed with immunoSEQ multiplex PCR; in TCRdb, only in-frame clones are kept and a portion is missing. The data contain 160,000 or so clones, 70% to 80% of them singletons. Source material: PBMCs. The receptors derive from a man aged 60 to 69 in good health and CMV-seronegative.

This rearrangement joins TRBV19 to TRBJ2-1; 12 bases line up with TRBD1. V lost 5 bases and J lost 7; bases outside the gene matches: 9. Germline CDR1 is LNHDA and CDR2 is SQIVND (reference sequence). This CDR3 spans 16 amino acids. The CDR3 coding sequence is TGTGCCAGTAGTGCCCGGGACAGGGGGCCCTTGAATGAGCAGTTCTTC. Residues: CASSARDRGPLNEQFF.

The CDR3 protein is CASSSSLDTQYF. The CDR3 DNA reads TGTGCCAGCAGCTCAAGCCTAGATACGCAGTATTTT. This sequence joins TRBV7-9 and TRBJ2-3; D unclear. Trimming took 4 bases from V and 5 from J, leaving 7 bases between them. CDR3 length equals 12 residues. CDR1 is SEHNR and CDR2 is FQNEAQ in the germline V gene (reference sequence).

The rearrangement uses TRBV30 and TRBJ1-2; 9 bases line up with TRBD1. The CDR3 spans 16 residues. V gave up 0 bases and J gave up 1 base; unmatched junction bases: 6. Germline values: CDR1 GTSNPN, CDR2 SVGIG (reference sequence). This CDR3 reads CAWSVLQGALNYGYTF. In DNA, the CDR3 is TGTGCCTGGAGTGTATTACAGGGGGCACTTAACTATGGCTACACCTTC.

V gene TRBV5-1 combines with J gene TRBJ2-1; 7 bases are a match to TRBD1. Losses at the gene ends were 4 bases for V and 8 bases for J; bases not matched to a gene: 15. CDR1 and CDR2 from the germline V gene are SGHRS and YFSETQ. CDR3 size: 16 residues. The CDR3 nucleotides read TGCGCCAGCAGCCGCCGAGGGGACAGACAAGGCGATGAGCAGTTCTTC. This encodes CASSRRGDRQGDEQFF.

The chain combines TRBV7-9 with TRBJ1-1; TRBD1 might be the D (6 bases). Germline V gives CDR1 SEHNR, CDR2 FQNEAQ (reference sequence). The CDR3 covers 16 residues. V lost 6 bases and J lost 0, with 17 bases in between. CDR3 region: CASRPGQPPMNTEAFF. The DNA of the CDR3 is TGTGCCAGCAGACCCGGACAGCCTCCCATGAACACTGAAGCTTTCTTT.

The chain employs TRBV19 and TRBJ2-7; a weak D match, TRBD1 (7 bases). Trimming shortened V by 5 bases and J by 1 base, and 12 bases separated the two germline ends. The CDR3 covers 14 residues. Germline V CDR1 and CDR2: LNHDA, SQIVND (reference sequence). The CDR3 bases are TGTGCCAGTAGTGGGCAGGGGGGTTCCTACGAGCAGTACTTC. This gives the protein CASSGQGGSYEQYF.

The chain employs TRBV7-2 and TRBJ1-1; D is unclear. CDR1 and CDR2 from the germline V gene are SGHTA and FQGNSA. Trimming shortened V by 1 base and J by 3 bases, and 6 bases separated the two germline ends. This CDR3 has 13 amino acids. This chain's CDR3 is CASSLVRDTEAFF. The CDR3 DNA reads as TGTGCCAGCAGCTTAGTGCGGGACACTGAAGCTTTCTTT.

The chain links TRBV6-1 to TRBJ1-6; D gene unclear. The CDR3 consists of 13 residues. Looked up from germline, CDR1 is MNHNS and CDR2 is SASEGT. V was shortened by 3 bases and J by 10 bases, with 10 bases between the two germline ends. CDR3 nucleotides: TGTGCCAGCAGTGAGGGTCCAGGCTCACCCCTCCACTTT. Its translation: CASSEGPGSPLHF.

The chain employs TRBV5-1 and TRBJ2-3; TRBD2 matches at 7 bases. V was pared by 1 base and J by 1 base, with 3 bases of the junction left unmatched. The germline V gene encodes CDR1 SGHRS and CDR2 YFSETQ. The CDR3 totals 15 residues. The CDR3 DNA reads TGCGCCAGCAGCTTGTCTAGCGGCCGCACAGATACGCAGTATTTT. Residues: CASSLSSGRTDTQYF.

This rearrangement joins TRBV5-1 to TRBJ2-7; unclear D gene. V shed 0 bases and J shed 0 bases, with 7 bases lying between them. Per germline, CDR1 SGHRS and CDR2 YFSETQ. The CDR3 contains 14 residues. The CDR3 DNA sequence: TGCGCCAGCAGCTTGGACAGCATCTCCTACGAGCAGTACTTC. Residues: CASSLDSISYEQYF.

The chain combines TRBV5-8 with TRBJ1-1, with D maybe TRBD1 (5 bases). CDR1 and CDR2 from the germline V gene are SGHTS and YDEGEE. V was clipped by 1 base and J by 3 bases, with 13 bases between them. CDR3 size: 15 residues. The CDR3 region is CASSLILGGDTEAFF. The CDR3 DNA follows: TGTGCCAGCAGCTTGATTTTGGGAGGGGACACTGAAGCTTTCTTT.

The chain carries TRBV2 and TRBJ2-5, with D maybe TRBD1 (5 bases). V was cut by 5 bases and J by 9 bases, with 16 bases left in between. The CDR3 has 13 residues. Germline-derived CDR1 and CDR2 are SNHLY and FYNNEI. The CDR3 reads CASSRQGIDSQYF. The CDR3, as DNA: TGTGCCAGCAGTCGCCAGGGAATAGACTCCCAGTACTTC.